This entry describes one T cell receptor (beta chain). In the original analysis: Reference gene primer amplification yielded estimated nucleated cell counts. Clones were read by immunoSEQ multiplex PCR, and TCRdb kept only the in-frame ones, dropping some. That table furnishes V, J and clone size, whereas the DNA furnished D and trimming. The sample carries over 200,000 clones, 70% to 90% recorded once. The sample comes from a study of blood T cell repertoires in COVID-19. About the research overall: Samples taken during acute and convalescent COVID-19 were collected in the United States, Italy and Spain. T cells, B-cell-depleted T cells, or PBMCs supplied cDNA or gDNA.

The TCR originated in a woman in her 70s with active or convalescent COVID-19. Sequenced: peripheral blood.

This chain's CDR3 is CASSLSPTLNEQYF. The CDR3 nucleotides are TGTGCCAGCAGCTTATCACCTACCCTGAACGAGCAGTACTTC. The chain has TRBV7-8 and TRBJ2-7; D is unresolved. The germline CDR1 and CDR2 sequences are SGHVS and FQNEAQ. V was clipped by 2 bases and J by 5 bases, with 13 bases between them. The CDR3 consists of 14 residues. The full variable domain, rest sourced from reference TRBV7-8 and TRBJ2-7, is GAGVSQSPRYKVAKRGQDVALRCDPISGHVSLFWYQQALGQGPEFLTYFQNEAQLDKSGLPSDRFFAERPEGSVSTLKIQRTQQEDSAVYLCASSLSPTLNEQYFGPGTRLTVT.